The clone carrying this T cell receptor (beta chain) turned up a few times. Its specificity is unknown. The CDR3 has 12 residues. Trimming removed 6 bases from V and 3 bases from J, with 8 bases in between. The V gene's germline CDR1 is DFQATT and CDR2 SNEGSKA (reference sequence). TCRdb recomputed calls from the RT-PCR reads with MiXCR, one row per CDR3 protein. The repertoire holds under 950,000 distinct CDR3 sequences, with around 20% as singletons. This sample is drawn from a study of response to subunit inactivated influenza vaccine. Points from the study as a whole: Each seasonal influenza vaccination recruits few new T cells, the authors suggested.

The sequence derives from a man in his forties or fifties who received an inactivated influenza vaccine. The chain is built from TRBV20-1 and TRBJ2-2, with D uncertain. Source: PBMCs from blood, taken roughly 5 days after vaccination. The CDR3 nucleotides are TGCAGTGCCATCAACGACACCGGGGAGCTGTTTTTT. This gives the protein CSAINDTGELFF.